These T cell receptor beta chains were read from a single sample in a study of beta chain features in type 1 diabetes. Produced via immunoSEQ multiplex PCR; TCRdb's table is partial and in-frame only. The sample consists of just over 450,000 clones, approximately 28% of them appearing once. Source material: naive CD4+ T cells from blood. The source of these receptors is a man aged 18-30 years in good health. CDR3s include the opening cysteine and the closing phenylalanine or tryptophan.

CDR3: CAWNSGLEAFF
J: TRBJ1-1
V: TRBV30

CDR3: CAEGGTSTDTQYF
J: TRBJ2-3
V: TRBV7-2

CDR3: CASSLAGRTHYNEQFF
J: TRBJ2-1
V: TRBV5-6

CDR3: CASSYRDFQETQYF
J: TRBJ2-5
V: TRBV4-2

CDR3: CASSQDRHRTDTQYF
J: TRBJ2-3
V: TRBV4-3

CDR3: CASSFDLGGERETQYF
J: TRBJ2-5
V: TRBV7-9

CDR3: CASSEPRQLTNTEAFF
J: TRBJ1-1
V: TRBV2

CDR3: CASSPQGGGEQYF
J: TRBJ2-7
V: TRBV14

CDR3: CAWSPSQGAGYNEQFF
J: TRBJ2-1
V: TRBV30

CDR3: CASSATASSYNEQFF
J: TRBJ2-1
V: TRBV9

CDR3: CAISRGASGAPYEQYF
J: TRBJ2-7
V: TRBV10-3

CDR3: CASRQGPRETQYF
J: TRBJ2-5
V: TRBV4-1

CDR3: CASSPTASYEQYF
J: TRBJ2-7
V: TRBV18

CDR3: CASSAGPSISGNTIYF
J: TRBJ1-3
V: TRBV9

CDR3: CAISEGREEDTQYF
J: TRBJ2-3
V: TRBV10-3

CDR3: CAWRRERSLYEQYF
J: TRBJ2-7
V: TRBV30

CDR3: CASSYRQGEYEQYF
J: TRBJ2-7
V: TRBV7-8

CDR3: CASSPWTGTGEQYF
J: TRBJ2-7
V: TRBV7-9

CDR3: CASSLSGGGLTDTQYF
J: TRBJ2-3
V: TRBV5-4

CDR3: CASSQDVRIPNEQFF
J: TRBJ2-1
V: TRBV4-2

CDR3: CASSVAGHTDTQYF
J: TRBJ2-3
V: TRBV9

CDR3: CASTLTSGSSYNEQFF
J: TRBJ2-1
V: TRBV7-2

CDR3: CATLTHKRGGWNEQFF
J: TRBJ2-1
V: TRBV10-3

CDR3: CASSLGTGTDTQYF
J: TRBJ2-3
V: TRBV2

CDR3: CSVGPGQRMNTEAFF
J: TRBJ1-1
V: TRBV29-1

CDR3: CASSAYGRGAGTDTQYF
J: TRBJ2-3
V: TRBV7-2

CDR3: CASKGTAENTEAFF
J: TRBJ1-1
V: TRBV5-1